This T cell receptor (beta chain) was observed in a study of blood T cell repertoires in COVID-19. About the research overall: The origin of the acute and convalescent COVID-19 samples was the United States, Italy and Spain. PBMCs, B-cell-depleted T cells, or T cells were the source of the cDNA or gDNA that made up the material.

Authors' analysis steps: For nucleated cells, counts were estimated from reference gene primer amplification. TCRdb keeps only in-frame clones here, not all; method: immunoSEQ multiplex PCR. V and J calls plus clone size are reproduced from that table; the DNA served to infer D and trimming. The profile shows approximately 210,000 clones, about 92% of them singletons. Input material: peripheral blood. The TCR originated in a young man with acute or convalescent COVID-19.

CDR3 amino acids: CASSIQGNYGYTF. As DNA, the CDR3 is TGTGCCAGTAGTATTCAGGGGAACTATGGCTACACCTTC. The J gene is TRBJ1-2, the V gene TRBV19, with a possible D match to TRBD1 (6 bases). The germline V and J ends were trimmed by 3 bases and 2 bases, with 7 bases remaining between them. This CDR3 region has 13 residues. The germline gives CDR1 LNHDA, CDR2 SQIVND (reference sequence). The full variable domain, rest sourced from reference TRBV19 and TRBJ1-2, is DGGITQSPKYLFRKEGQNVTLSCEQNLNHDAMYWYRQDPGQGLRLIYYSQIVNDFQKGDIAEGYSVSREKKESFPLTVTSAQKNPTAFYLCASSIQGNYGYTFGSGTRLTVV.